Below, one T cell receptor beta chain is given with its context. This clonotype came up many times. Its target antigen remains unknown. No qualities accompany the bases; no much larger clone lies one base away. Receptor libraries were prepared by PCR. Sequencing was performed on an Illumina HiSeq 2500. Molecular barcoding was employed in the preparation of TCR libraries, with unique molecular identifiers being used to normalize TCRbeta repertoire quantification. The public reads were quality trimmed at Q25 with fastp and then assembled into clones with MiXCR by TCRdb, keeping productive beta chains. Merged by CDR3 protein, the rows form single entries marked with the most common genes and DNA. The sample records roughly 670,000 distinct CDR3 sequences, 13% of which are singletons. The top ten constitute about 0.77% of the sample. Reading the label with the study, this specimen's treatment or condition is: allogeneic hematopoietic cell transplantation with graft depleted of TCRalphabeta T cells and CD19 B cells. The children who served as transplant recipients had been given grafts of TCRalphabeta/CD19-depleted allogeneic hematopoietic cells.

The data are from a study of T-cell reconstitution after alpha-beta-depleted transplantation in children (dated by TCRdb to the mid-2010s). Study-level background: The study quantitatively tracked T-cell immune reconstitution after TCRalphabeta/CD19-depleted allogeneic hematopoietic cell transplantation in children using TCR repertoire profiling. Study-wide conclusions, independent of this receptor: The apparently early recovery of alphabetaT-cell counts about two months after transplant reportedly depended on only several hundred rapidly expanded clones that came from non-depleted graft cells. Over the following months the frequencies of hyperexpanded clones went down, and after one year T-cell counts and TCRbeta diversity were mostly credited to newly produced T cells. The high TCRbeta diversity at day 60 in some patients was ascribed to recipient T cells and intrathymic progenitors that had survived conditioning.

Here the sequenced sample was PBMCs, taken before TCRalphabeta/CD19-depleted stem cell transplant. This sequence was found in a girl aged 2 to 10 with congenital amegakaryocytic thrombocytopenia, due to receive a stem cell transplant.

The DNA reads as follows: TGCAGCCAAGGGGGAAAAAATGAGCAGTTCTTC. Its product reads: CSQGGKNEQFF. The sequence joins TRBV29-1 to TRBJ2-1; the best D guess is TRBD1, with 6 bases matching. Between the V and J ends, shortened by 8 bases and 7 bases respectively, the junction contains 12 bases. CDR1 SQVTM and CDR2 ANQGSEA are derived from the germline V gene. The CDR3 has 11 amino acids, counting the end cysteine and phenylalanine. CDR3 DNA only is kept here, 33 bases in frame from base 1.